The 32 T cell receptor beta chains below were found in one sample sequenced in a study of T cell responses to AZD1222 COVID-19 vaccine. The table came from immunoSEQ multiplex PCR; TCRdb's copy has only in-frame clones and leaves some out. The sample records 150,000 to 160,000 clones, approximately 90% being singletons. This specimen was peripheral blood, taken on day 0 of AZD1222 vaccination. These receptor sequences come from an adult in good health.

CDR3 region: CSQAAGGEQYF. DNA for the CDR3: TGCAGTCAAGCAGCGGGGGGCGAGCAGTACTTC. The chain combines TRBV20-1 with TRBJ2-7; 9 positions match TRBD2. CDR1 DFQATT and CDR2 SNEGSKA come from the germline V gene (reference sequence). Trimming cost V 8 bases and J 6 bases; bases outside gene matches: 5. The CDR3 has 11 residues.

This chain connects TRBV20-1 to TRBJ2-7; D not resolved. CDR1 and CDR2 from the germline V gene are DFQATT and SNEGSKA (reference sequence). The CDR3 sequence is 9 residues long. CDR3 nucleotides: TGCTCCCTGGGCTACGAGCAGTACTTC. Amino acid sequence: CSLGYEQYF.

J is TRBJ1-1 and V is TRBV18; no reliable D call. V lost 2 bases and J 2 bases, leaving 9 bases between the germline ends. Germline CDR1 and CDR2: KGHSH and LQKENI. The CDR3 runs to 14 residues. The CDR3 DNA follows: TGTGCCAGCTCACCAAATACGGGAAACACTGAAGCTTTCTTT. Encoded protein: CASSPNTGNTEAFF.

The chain combines TRBV4-3 with TRBJ2-1; D possibly matches TRBD1 or TRBD2 (5 bases each). There are 17 residues in the CDR3. The V end lost 1 base, the J end lost 4 bases, and 17 bases lay between the germline ends. Germline CDR1 is LGHNA and CDR2 is YSLEER. The CDR3 bases are TGCGCCAGCAGCCAAGGGTTTGGCAGGGACCTTTACAATGAGCAGTTCTTC. Its translation is CASSQGFGRDLYNEQFF.

This clone was found once. The V gene is TRBV27, the J gene TRBJ2-4, with D possibly called TRBD1 or TRBD2 (5 bases each). The CDR3 is made up of 12 amino acids. V was shortened by 4 bases and J by 12 bases, with 13 bases between the two germline ends. Germline V gene sequence: CDR1 MNHEY, CDR2 SMNVEV (reference sequence). The CDR3 loop reads CASSSPGTPQYF. CDR3 DNA sequence: TGTGCCAGCAGTTCCCCTGGGACCCCTCAGTACTTC.

V is TRBV10-3 and J is TRBJ1-5; D is perhaps TRBD1 (6 bases). Germline V gene sequence: CDR1 ENHRY, CDR2 SYGVKD. The CDR3 has 13 residues. The V and J ends lost 9 bases and 0 bases respectively, with 9 bases between them. The CDR3 is CAIRQDSNQPQHF. The CDR3, as DNA: TGTGCCATAAGACAGGATAGCAATCAGCCCCAGCATTTT.

V is TRBV28 and J is TRBJ2-4; D possibly corresponds to TRBD1 (6 bases). V shed 4 bases and J shed 0 bases, with 10 bases lying between them. The CDR3 is 15 amino acids. Germline CDR1 and CDR2: MDHEN and SYDVKM. CDR3 coding DNA: TGTGCCAGCAGTTCCGGGACACTAGCCAAAAACATTCAGTACTTC. This codes for CASSSGTLAKNIQYF.

The genes are TRBV28 and TRBJ2-3; D not resolved. Looked up from germline, CDR1 is MDHEN and CDR2 is SYDVKM. Trimming took 5 bases from V and 4 from J, leaving 19 bases between them. The CDR3 extends over 16 amino acids. CDR3 sequence: CASSLDRRPLADTQYF. CDR3 DNA: TGTGCCAGCAGTCTTGATAGGCGTCCTCTCGCAGATACGCAGTATTTT.

The rearrangement links TRBV13 to TRBJ1-1; 7 nucleotides match TRBD1. Losses at the gene ends were 3 bases for V and 2 bases for J; bases not matched to a gene: 6. Germline V gives CDR1 PRHDT, CDR2 FYEKMQ (reference sequence). The CDR3 extends over 15 amino acids. The CDR3 loop is CASSFNRGPNTEAFF. CDR3 bases: TGTGCCAGCAGCTTTAACAGGGGCCCTAACACTGAAGCTTTCTTT.

This clone was observed a single time. The sample carries other DNA sequences with the same CDR3. The gene calls are TRBV12-3 or TRBV12-4 and TRBJ1-2, with TRBD1 matching over 10 bases. CDR3 size: 13 residues. The V segment lost 3 bases and the J segment 6 bases; nucleotides outside the gene matches: 1. For the CDR3, the DNA is TGTGCCAGCAGTTTGGGGACAGGGGATGGCTACACCTTC. It codes for CASSLGTGDGYTF.

The chain has TRBV11-1 and TRBJ1-2; maybe TRBD1 (5 bases). The V end was cut by 4 bases, the J end by 6 bases, with 9 bases between. The germline gives CDR1 SGHAT, CDR2 FQDESV (reference sequence). The CDR3 spans 12 residues. CDR3 sequence (DNA): TGTGCCAGCAGCTGGGGACGTGATGGCTACACCTTC. Residues: CASSWGRDGYTF.

The rearrangement uses TRBV6-5 and TRBJ1-3, with D tentatively TRBD1 (6 bases). CDR3 length: 13 residues. CDR1 MNHEY and CDR2 SVGAGI come from the germline V gene. With 8 bases removed from V and 3 bases from J, the gap between germline ends came to 11 bases. CDR3 region: CASGTYVGNTIYF. For the CDR3, the DNA is TGTGCCAGCGGGACATACGTTGGAAACACCATATATTTT.

The J gene is TRBJ1-4, the V gene TRBV19; a possible D gene is TRBD1 (5 bases). The CDR3 consists of 13 residues. Between the trimmed V and J ends, which lost 6 bases and 5 bases, there was a span of 10 bases. The germline gives CDR1 LNHDA, CDR2 SQIVND (reference sequence). This chain's CDR3 is CASSGTENEKLFF. The CDR3 DNA reads TGTGCCAGTAGCGGGACCGAAAATGAAAAACTGTTTTTT.

The rearrangement uses TRBV10-3 and TRBJ1-4; 7 bases are shared with TRBD1. Germline V lookup: CDR1 ENHRY, CDR2 SYGVKD. The CDR3 runs to 15 residues. The junction had 5 bases not matched to a gene; V was cut back by 0 bases and J by 7 bases. The CDR3 DNA reads TGTGCCATCAGTGAGTCGCAGACAGGGATTGAAAAACTGTTTTTT. It encodes CAISESQTGIEKLFF.

The J gene is TRBJ1-2, the V gene TRBV29-1; possibly TRBD1 for D (5 bases). Trimming removed 2 bases at V and 3 bases at J, with 10 bases between. The CDR3 consists of 13 residues. The germline V gene encodes CDR1 SQVTM and CDR2 ANQGSEA. The CDR3, as DNA: TGCAGCGTTGAAACTACCAGGGACTATGGCTACACCTTC. The encoded protein is CSVETTRDYGYTF.

The table lists this clone with a count of one. The chain carries TRBV27 and TRBJ2-1; unclear D gene. The V end was cut by 2 bases, the J end by 4 bases, with 15 bases between. The CDR3 covers 16 residues. The germline CDR1 and CDR2 sequences are MNHEY and SMNVEV (reference sequence). The CDR3 DNA reads as TGTGCCAGCAGTTTAGGCGGCAGCCCCTATTACAATGAGCAGTTCTTC. Protein sequence: CASSLGGSPYYNEQFF.

The sample holds one count of this clone. The chain uses TRBV7-6 and TRBJ1-5; D may be TRBD1 (5 bases). Per the germline V gene, CDR1 is SGHVS and CDR2 is FNYEAQ. The length of the CDR3 is 15 residues. Trimming cost V 1 base and J 1 base, with 8 bases left between them. CDR3 residues: CASSLGQGSNQPQHF. CDR3 bases: TGTGCCAGCAGCTTAGGGCAGGGAAGCAATCAGCCCCAGCATTTT.

V and J are TRBV5-4 and TRBJ2-1; 9 bases align to TRBD2. The CDR3 loop spans 13 amino acids. The V gene end was trimmed by 4 bases and the J gene end by 15 bases; junction bases not matched to a gene: 11. The germline gives CDR1 SGHNT, CDR2 YYREEE (reference sequence). CDR3 sequence: CASSQLSGGLGFF. DNA of the CDR3: TGTGCCAGCAGCCAACTTAGCGGGGGTCTGGGGTTCTTC.

This chain's CDR3 is CASSPDIQQPQHF. DNA for the CDR3: TGTGCCAGCTCACCAGACATACAGCAGCCCCAGCATTTT. The gene calls are TRBV18 and TRBJ1-5; D not certain. Trimming left V 2 bases short and J 7 bases short, with 9 bases between. This CDR3 region has 13 residues. Germline V gene sequence: CDR1 KGHSH, CDR2 LQKENI.

The chain has TRBV11-2 and TRBJ2-5, with a weak D call TRBD1 (5 bases). Trimming stripped 0 bases from V and 2 bases from J, with 7 bases between. Germline V CDR1 and CDR2: SGHAT, FQNNGV. This CDR3 is built from 14 residues. The CDR3 spells CASSLDRAQETQYF. The CDR3 DNA sequence: TGTGCCAGCAGCTTAGACAGGGCGCAAGAGACCCAGTACTTC.

The chain carries TRBV5-5 and TRBJ1-1; the D is unclear. Germline V lookup: CDR1 SGHKS, CDR2 YYEKEE (reference sequence). V lost 4 bases to trimming and J lost 3 bases, with 10 bases between them. The CDR3 length is 13 residues. The CDR3 spells CASSGTVDTEAFF. CDR3 nucleotides: TGTGCCAGCAGCGGAACAGTAGACACTGAAGCTTTCTTT.

This chain joins TRBV3-1 (or the pseudogene TRBV3-2) and TRBJ1-2; D may be TRBD1 (5 bases). V shed 3 bases and J shed 7 bases, with 9 bases lying between them. Germline V CDR1 and CDR2: LGHDT, YNNKEL (reference sequence). The CDR3 extends over 12 amino acids. CDR3 sequence reads: CASSQKDSGYTF. In DNA, the CDR3 is TGTGCCAGCAGCCAGAAAGACAGTGGCTACACCTTC.

This sequence joins TRBV5-1 and TRBJ2-1, with TRBD2 matching 8 bases. V was clipped by 4 bases and J by 6 bases; unmatched bases: 9. The CDR3 is 15 amino acids. The germline V gene has CDR1 SGHRS and CDR2 YFSETQ. CDR3 sequence reads: CASSTKRGPFNEQFF. DNA for the CDR3: TGCGCCAGCAGCACAAAGCGGGGGCCCTTCAATGAGCAGTTCTTC.

V usage is TRBV6-5 and J usage is TRBJ1-4; TRBD1 aligns across 9 bases. CDR1 and CDR2 (germline): MNHEY, SVGAGI. The CDR3 sequence is 15 residues long. With 6 bases clipped from V and 3 bases from J, the junction kept 5 bases outside the gene matches. CDR3 region: CASRSQGAANEKLFF. In nucleotides, the CDR3 is TGTGCCAGCAGATCACAGGGGGCGGCTAATGAAAAACTGTTTTTT.

This clone showed up just a few times. The chain has TRBV6-2 or TRBV6-3 and TRBJ1-1; weak D call: TRBD1 (6 bases). Germline assignment: CDR1 MNHEY and CDR2 SVGEGT. CDR3 length: 11 amino acids. V gave up 5 bases and J gave up 7 bases, with 8 bases separating them. The CDR3 coding sequence is TGTGCCAGCAGTGGACAGCGTGAAGCTTTCTTT. This gives the protein CASSGQREAFF.

The chain couples TRBV5-1 to TRBJ1-4, with D perhaps matching TRBD1 (5 bases). The V and J ends lost 3 bases and 7 bases respectively, with 16 bases between them. The CDR3 is 15 amino acids. Per germline, CDR1 SGHRS and CDR2 YFSETQ. The CDR3 spells CASSWRRGEGEKLFF. The DNA of the CDR3 is TGCGCCAGCAGCTGGAGGAGGGGAGAAGGTGAAAAACTGTTTTTT.

The gene calls are TRBV5-4 and TRBJ2-1; D unresolved. The CDR3 consists of 14 residues. The germline CDR1 and CDR2 sequences are SGHNT and YYREEE (reference sequence). Trimming cost V 2 bases and J 10 bases, with 16 bases left between them. The CDR3 loop reads CASSFGSGVGEQFF. As DNA, the CDR3 is TGTGCCAGCAGCTTTGGCAGTGGTGTGGGAGAGCAGTTCTTC.

The V gene is TRBV6-5, the J gene TRBJ1-1; D remains ambiguous. Trimming pared 2 bases from V and 4 bases from J, leaving 5 bases between. The CDR3 is made up of 12 amino acids. The germline gives CDR1 MNHEY, CDR2 SVGAGI. CDR3 in amino acids: CASSYGSTEAFF. In DNA form, the CDR3 reads TGTGCCAGCAGTTACGGGAGCACTGAAGCTTTCTTT.

Regarding this clone: The same CDR3 is also encoded by other DNA sequences in this sample. The chain carries TRBV5-1 and TRBJ2-3; 10 bases are a match to TRBD1. The CDR3 contains 15 residues. CDR1 is SGHRS, CDR2 YFSETQ, per germline. After removal of 3 bases from V and 2 bases from J, the junction contained 3 bases not matched to a gene. The CDR3 nucleotides are TGCGCCAGCAGCTCGGGACAGGGGATCACAGATACGCAGTATTTT. It codes for CASSSGQGITDTQYF. Drawing the rest from reference TRBV5-1 and TRBJ2-3, the complete variable domain is KAGVTQTPRYLIKTRGQQVTLSCSPISGHRSVSWYQQTPGQGLQFLFEYFSETQRNKGNFPGRFSGRQFSNSRSEMNVSTLELGDSALYLCASSSGQGITDTQYFGPGTRLTVL.

J is TRBJ1-2 and V is TRBV4-3; TRBD1 aligns across 8 bases. Per germline, CDR1 LGHNA and CDR2 YSLEER. The CDR3 is made up of 16 amino acids. V was clipped by 0 bases and J by 5 bases; unmatched bases: 8. CDR3: CASSQDSGTGAYGYTF. The CDR3 coding sequence is TGCGCCAGCAGCCAAGATAGCGGGACAGGAGCTTATGGCTACACCTTC.

The chain links TRBV7-6 to TRBJ1-1; D ambiguous. This CDR3 comprises 14 residues. The V and J ends lost 3 bases and 3 bases respectively, with 11 bases between them. Looked up from germline, CDR1 is SGHVS and CDR2 is FNYEAQ. CDR3 region: CASSFTSVDTEAFF. In DNA form, the CDR3 reads TGTGCCAGCAGCTTTACGTCCGTAGACACTGAAGCTTTCTTT.

This clone was seen only a few times. This same CDR3 is encoded by further DNA sequences in the sample. The V gene is TRBV15, the J gene TRBJ1-5; perhaps TRBD1 as D (5 bases). V gave up 3 bases and J gave up 0 bases, with 9 bases separating them. This CDR3 contains 15 residues. The germline V gene has CDR1 LNHNV and CDR2 YYDKDF (reference sequence). CDR3 in amino acids: CATSRDKGSNQPQHF. CDR3 nucleotides: TGTGCCACCAGCAGGGACAAGGGTAGCAATCAGCCCCAGCATTTT.